This T cell receptor (beta chain) was profiled in a study of blood T cell repertoires in COVID-19. Study in general: Acute and convalescent COVID-19 specimens originated in the United States, Italy and Spain.

Trimming removed 2 bases at V and 6 bases at J, with 21 bases between. From germline, CDR1 is SGHTA and CDR2 FQGTGA. This CDR3 region has 17 residues. Libraries were prepared by immunoSEQ multiplex PCR; TCRdb keeps only in-frame clonotypes and omits some of them. The table shows 250,000 to 350,000 clones, with roughly nine tenths occurring only once. Sequencing was performed on PBMCs or T cells enriched from blood (not recorded which). The chain employs TRBV7-3 and TRBJ2-3, with D perhaps TRBD2 (7 bases). This TCR was sampled from a woman aged 45 to 65 who had recovered from COVID-19. For the CDR3, the DNA is TGTGCCAGCAGCTTATTAGGGGGGGCCCACCCGGCGGATACGCAGTATTTT. Translated: CASSLLGGAHPADTQYF.